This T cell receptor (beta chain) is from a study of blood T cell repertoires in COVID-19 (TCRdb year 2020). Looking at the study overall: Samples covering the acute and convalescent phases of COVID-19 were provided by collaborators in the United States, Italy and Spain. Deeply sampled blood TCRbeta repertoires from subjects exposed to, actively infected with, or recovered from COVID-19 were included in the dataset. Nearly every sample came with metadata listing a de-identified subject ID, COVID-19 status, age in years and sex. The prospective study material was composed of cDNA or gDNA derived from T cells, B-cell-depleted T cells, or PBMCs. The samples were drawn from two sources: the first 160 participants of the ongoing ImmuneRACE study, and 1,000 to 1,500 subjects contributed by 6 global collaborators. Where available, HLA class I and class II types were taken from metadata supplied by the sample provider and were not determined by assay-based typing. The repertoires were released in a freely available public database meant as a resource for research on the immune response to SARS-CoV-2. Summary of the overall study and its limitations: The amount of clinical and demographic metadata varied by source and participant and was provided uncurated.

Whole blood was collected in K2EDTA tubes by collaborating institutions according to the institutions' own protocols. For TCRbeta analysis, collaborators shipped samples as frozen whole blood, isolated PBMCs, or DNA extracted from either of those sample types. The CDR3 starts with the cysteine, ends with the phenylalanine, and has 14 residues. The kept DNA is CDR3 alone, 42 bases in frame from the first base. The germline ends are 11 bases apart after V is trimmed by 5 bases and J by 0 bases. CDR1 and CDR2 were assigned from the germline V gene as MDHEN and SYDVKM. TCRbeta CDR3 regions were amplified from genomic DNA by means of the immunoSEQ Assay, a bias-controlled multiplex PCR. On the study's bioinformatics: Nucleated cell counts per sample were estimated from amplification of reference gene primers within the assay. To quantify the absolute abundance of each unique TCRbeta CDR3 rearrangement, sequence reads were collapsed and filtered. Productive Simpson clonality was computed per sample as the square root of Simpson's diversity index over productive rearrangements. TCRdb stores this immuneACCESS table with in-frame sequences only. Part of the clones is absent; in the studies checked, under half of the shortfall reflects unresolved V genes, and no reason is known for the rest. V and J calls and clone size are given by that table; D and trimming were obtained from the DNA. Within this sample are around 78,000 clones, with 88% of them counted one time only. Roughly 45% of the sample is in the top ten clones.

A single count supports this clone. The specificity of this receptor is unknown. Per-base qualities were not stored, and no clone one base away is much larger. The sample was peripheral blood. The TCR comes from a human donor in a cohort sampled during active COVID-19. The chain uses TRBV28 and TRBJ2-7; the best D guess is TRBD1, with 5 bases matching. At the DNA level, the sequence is TGTGCCAGCAGTACTACAGGACACTCCTACGAGCAGTACTTC. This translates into CASSTTGHSYEQYF.